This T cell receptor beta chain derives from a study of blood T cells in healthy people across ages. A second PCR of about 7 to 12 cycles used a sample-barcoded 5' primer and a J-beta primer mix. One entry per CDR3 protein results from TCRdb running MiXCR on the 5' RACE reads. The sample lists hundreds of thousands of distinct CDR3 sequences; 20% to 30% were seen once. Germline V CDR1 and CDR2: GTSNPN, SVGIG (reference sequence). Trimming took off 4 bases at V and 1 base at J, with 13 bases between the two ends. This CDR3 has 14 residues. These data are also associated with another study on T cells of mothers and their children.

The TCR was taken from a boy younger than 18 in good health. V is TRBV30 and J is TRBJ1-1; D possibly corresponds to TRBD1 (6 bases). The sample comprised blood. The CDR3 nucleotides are TGTGCCTGGACCTTGGGGGCCTCGAACACTGAAGCTTTCTTT. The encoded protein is CAWTLGASNTEAFF.